One and the same sample provided the 21 T cell receptor beta chains below, sequenced in a study of T cell responses to AZD1222 COVID-19 vaccine. The protocol was immunoSEQ multiplex PCR, while the TCRdb copy is restricted to in-frame clones and leaves out a portion. The data hold some 130,000 clones, with roughly 90% observed a single time. The sample here was peripheral blood, taken on day 0 of AZD1222 vaccination. Receptors were obtained from an adult in good health.

The chain employs TRBV5-4 and TRBJ1-6; 7 bases line up with TRBD1. Germline CDR1 is SGHNT and CDR2 is YYREEE (reference sequence). The CDR3 spans 15 residues. V was clipped by 2 bases and J by 7 bases; unmatched bases: 6. CDR3 residues: CASSLQQGNNSPLHF. In DNA form, the CDR3 reads TGTGCCAGCAGCTTACAACAGGGGAACAATTCACCCCTCCACTTT. Supplemented by reference TRBV5-4 and TRBJ1-6, the full variable domain reads ETGVTQSPTHLIKTRGQQVTLRCSSQSGHNTVSWYQQALGQGPQFIFQYYREEENGRGNFPPRFSGLQFPNYSSELNVNALELDDSALYLCASSLQQGNNSPLHFGNGTRLTVT.

The chain recombines TRBV25-1 with TRBJ1-1; no clear D gene. V was trimmed by 3 bases and J by 4 bases, leaving 6 bases between them. Germline CDR1 MGHDK, CDR2 SYGVNS. The CDR3 consists of 12 residues. The CDR3, as DNA: TGTGCCAGCAGTGACGCGCTCACTGAAGCTTTCTTT. Translation gives CASSDALTEAFF. Looking up the rest from reference TRBV25-1 and TRBJ1-1 gives the full variable domain: EADIYQTPRYLVIGTGKKITLECSQTMGHDKMYWYQQDPGMELHLIHYSYGVNSTEKGDLSSESTVSRIRTEHFPLTLESARPSHTSQYLCASSDALTEAFFGQGTRLTVV.

The chain joins TRBV27 to TRBJ1-2; D is possibly TRBD1 (5 bases). Germline CDR1 MNHEY, CDR2 SMNVEV (reference sequence). The CDR3 is 15 amino acids. V lost 2 bases and J lost 7, with 17 bases in between. The CDR3 spells CASSLTWGGGRGYTF. For the CDR3, the DNA is TGTGCCAGCAGTTTAACGTGGGGGGGTGGGCGTGGCTACACCTTC.

This clone was seen a handful of times. The chain links TRBV30 to TRBJ1-3, with TRBD1 as a possible D gene (6 bases). This CDR3 spans 15 amino acids. Germline V gives CDR1 GTSNPN, CDR2 SVGIG (reference sequence). V was shortened by 0 bases and J by 4 bases, with 13 bases between the two germline ends. The CDR3 is CAWSVKQGLGNTIYF. The CDR3 coding sequence is TGTGCCTGGAGTGTTAAGCAGGGGCTAGGAAACACCATATATTTT.

This clone appeared a single time. This chain links TRBV28 with TRBJ2-1; 10 bases match TRBD2. Germline CDR1 MDHEN, CDR2 SYDVKM. The CDR3 contains 15 residues. V gave up 6 bases and J gave up 9 bases; unmatched junction bases: 11. The CDR3 protein is CASSRGGLAGVEQFF. The CDR3 nucleotides read TGTGCCAGCAGCCGTGGGGGGCTAGCGGGAGTTGAGCAGTTCTTC.

The V gene is TRBV6-5, the J gene TRBJ2-7; D call uncertain. Per the germline V gene, CDR1 is MNHEY and CDR2 is SVGAGI. The V and J ends lost 7 bases and 3 bases respectively, with 13 bases between them. The CDR3 spans 13 residues. For the CDR3, the DNA is TGTGCCAGCACCCTCGGGCCTTTCTACGAGCAGTACTTC. It specifies CASTLGPFYEQYF.

This clone was counted once. Here the CDR3 reads CAIAWGNGELFF. Written as DNA, the CDR3 is TGTGCCATAGCGTGGGGGAACGGGGAGCTGTTTTTT. V gene TRBV2 combines with J gene TRBJ2-2, with D tentatively TRBD1 or TRBD2 (5 bases each). The CDR3 has 12 residues. The germline V gene encodes CDR1 SNHLY and CDR2 FYNNEI. The V gene lost 10 bases and the J gene lost 7 bases, with 13 bases spanning the gap.

The chain has TRBV6-5 and TRBJ2-1; D assignment may be TRBD1 or TRBD2 (5 bases each). This CDR3 has 13 residues. Trimming cost V 11 bases and J 4 bases, with 15 bases left between them. Germline V gene lookup returns CDR1 MNHEY and CDR2 SVGAGI. CDR3 amino acids: CAAAGTGYNEQFF. The DNA for the CDR3 is TGTGCCGCGGCCGGGACGGGTTACAATGAGCAGTTCTTC.

This chain joins TRBV7-9 and TRBJ1-5; D is unclear. The length of the CDR3 is 13 residues. The germline gives CDR1 SEHNR, CDR2 FQNEAQ (reference sequence). V was pared by 1 base and J by 4 bases, with 5 bases between. CDR3 sequence (DNA): TGTGCCAGCAGCTTAGAGTTTAATCAGCCCCAGCATTTT. Its translation: CASSLEFNQPQHF.

A single count supports this clone. The V call is TRBV14, the J call TRBJ1-1, with D hard to call. Trimming removed 1 base from V and 1 base from J, with 7 bases in between. CDR1 is SGHDN and CDR2 is FVKESK in the germline V gene. CDR3 length equals 14 residues. The CDR3 is CASSQVSANTEAFF. CDR3 in DNA: TGTGCCAGCAGCCAAGTTTCGGCGAACACTGAAGCTTTCTTT.

The V gene is TRBV11-1, the J gene TRBJ2-1; TRBD2 might be the D (7 bases). Germline CDR1 SGHAT, CDR2 FQDESV (reference sequence). The CDR3 spans 14 residues. Trimming stripped 4 bases from V and 8 bases from J, with 15 bases between. The CDR3 spells CASSSTREGDEQFF. The CDR3 DNA sequence: TGTGCCAGCAGCTCGACCAGGGAGGGGGATGAGCAGTTCTTC.

J is TRBJ2-1 and V is TRBV5-1; TRBD2 agrees at 14 bases. CDR3 length: 16 residues. Germline CDR1 SGHRS, CDR2 YFSETQ. V lost 3 bases, J lost 9 bases, and 8 bases stayed unmatched. CDR3 protein: CASSWTSGRTGSEQFF. DNA for the CDR3: TGCGCCAGCAGCTGGACTAGCGGGAGGACGGGCAGTGAGCAGTTCTTC.

This chain connects TRBV9 to TRBJ1-1, with D unresolved. Between the trimmed V and J ends, which lost 4 bases and 0 bases, there was a span of 4 bases. The CDR3 totals 12 residues. Germline V lookup: CDR1 SGDLS, CDR2 YYNGEE. This chain's CDR3 is CASSQMNTEAFF. The DNA for the CDR3 is TGTGCCAGCAGCCAGATGAACACTGAAGCTTTCTTT.

In DNA, the CDR3 is TGTGCCAGCAGGCTGGGGACACACTCGGAAGGGCAGTATTTT. Encoded protein: CASRLGTHSEGQYF. The chain carries TRBV6-5 and TRBJ2-3; D may be TRBD1 (6 bases). The CDR3 consists of 14 residues. The V gene's germline CDR1 is MNHEY and CDR2 SVGAGI. V lost 6 bases to trimming and J lost 11 bases, with 21 bases between them.

The CDR3 DNA is TGTGCCAGCAGCTTGGGACCTGGAGCTTTCTTT. This sequence encodes CASSLGPGAFF. This chain joins TRBV5-6 and TRBJ1-1; no firm D call. With 0 bases removed from V and 10 bases from J, the gap between germline ends came to 7 bases. The V gene's germline CDR1 is SGHDT and CDR2 YYEEEE. CDR3 length: 11 residues.

This clone was seen a single time. For the CDR3, the DNA is TGTGCCTGGAGTGTCTCTAACACTGAAGCTTTCTTT. It yields the protein CAWSVSNTEAFF. This sequence joins TRBV30 and TRBJ1-1; D gene unclear. V was pared by 0 bases and J by 2 bases, with 4 bases between. The CDR3 is 12 residues long. The germline V gene encodes CDR1 GTSNPN and CDR2 SVGIG (reference sequence).

This chain uses TRBV11-2 with TRBJ2-7; tentatively, D is TRBD2 (6 bases). Germline V gene sequence: CDR1 SGHAT, CDR2 FQNNGV. The length of the CDR3 is 14 residues. V was shortened by 1 base and J by 5 bases, with 12 bases between the two germline ends. The DNA of the CDR3 is TGTGCCAGCAGCTTAGCCGGGAGTATTAACGAGCAGTACTTC. It specifies CASSLAGSINEQYF.

V gene TRBV11-2 combines with J gene TRBJ2-1, with TRBD1 matching over 7 bases. With 5 bases clipped from V and 12 bases from J, the junction kept 16 bases outside the gene matches. This CDR3 spans 15 amino acids. The germline CDR1 and CDR2 sequences are SGHAT and FQNNGV. The CDR3 is CASSTGEGSTGVQFF. Here the CDR3 DNA reads TGTGCCAGCAGCACTGGCGAGGGCTCCACAGGGGTGCAGTTCTTC.

The chain joins TRBV5-1 to TRBJ2-7; no firm D call. This CDR3 region has 13 residues. The germline V gene has CDR1 SGHRS and CDR2 YFSETQ. V lost 0 bases and J 6 bases, leaving 10 bases between the germline ends. The CDR3 spells CASSLAMVGEQYF. CDR3 in DNA: TGCGCCAGCAGCTTGGCTATGGTTGGCGAGCAGTACTTC.

V and J are TRBV30 and TRBJ1-3; D uncertain. Germline V gene sequence: CDR1 GTSNPN, CDR2 SVGIG (reference sequence). Trimming pared 3 bases from V and 1 base from J, leaving 13 bases between. This CDR3 contains 15 residues. The CDR3 DNA reads as TGTGCCTGGAGGAACCTCGGGGAATCTGGAAACACCATATATTTT. Residues: CAWRNLGESGNTIYF.

The J gene is TRBJ1-2, the V gene TRBV6-4; D might be TRBD1 (6 bases). The germline V gene has CDR1 MRHNA and CDR2 SNTAGT. The CDR3 is 13 amino acids. Trimming shortened V by 2 bases and J by 8 bases, and 12 bases separated the two germline ends. The CDR3 loop is CASSDGTLRGYTF. The DNA for the CDR3 is TGTGCCAGCAGTGACGGGACACTACGGGGCTACACCTTC.